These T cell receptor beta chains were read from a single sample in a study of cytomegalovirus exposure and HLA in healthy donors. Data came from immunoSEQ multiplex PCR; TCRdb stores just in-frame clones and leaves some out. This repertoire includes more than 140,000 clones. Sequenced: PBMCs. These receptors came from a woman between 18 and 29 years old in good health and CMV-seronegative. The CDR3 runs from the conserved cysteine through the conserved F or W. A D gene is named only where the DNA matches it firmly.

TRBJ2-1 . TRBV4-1 TGCGCCAGCAGCCAAGCAGGGGACCAGCAGTTCTTC CASSQAGDQQFF
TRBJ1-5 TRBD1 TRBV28 TGTGCCAGCAGTACGGGACAGGGGGGCTATCAGCCCCAGCATTTT CASSTGQGGYQPQHF
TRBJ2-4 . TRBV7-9 TGTGCCAGCAGCTCTTCAGGTTATGGGTTGGTCGACATTCAGTACTTC CASSSSGYGLVDIQYF
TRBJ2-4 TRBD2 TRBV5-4 TGTGCCAGCAGCTTTAGCGGGAAGGCCAAAAACATTCAGTACTTC CASSFSGKAKNIQYF
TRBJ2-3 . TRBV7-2 TGTGCCAGCAGCTTTTTTGCGCGGGACCTGAACGGGTATTTT CASSFFARDLNGYF
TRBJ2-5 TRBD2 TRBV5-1 TGCGCCAGCAGCTTGATGGGGGGGGAGACCCAGTACTTC CASSLMGGETQYF
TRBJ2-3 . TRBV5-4 TGTGCCAGCAGCCTTAAACGGGAGCGACTCACAGATACGCAGTATTTT CASSLKRERLTDTQYF
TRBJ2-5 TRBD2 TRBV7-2 TGTGCCAGCAGCTTAATGGGGAGGGAAGAGACCCAGTACTTC CASSLMGREETQYF
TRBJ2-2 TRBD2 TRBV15 TGTGCCACCAGCAGAGTTGGAGGACTAGCGGGAGTCGGGGAGCTGTTTTTT CATSRVGGLAGVGELFF
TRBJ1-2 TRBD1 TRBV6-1 TGTGCCAGCAGTGATCGGGACAGGGGGGTCGGTGGCTACACCTTC CASSDRDRGVGGYTF
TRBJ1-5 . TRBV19 TGTGCCAGTACACTTAGCAATCAGCCCCAGCATTTT CASTLSNQPQHF
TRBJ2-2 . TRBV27 TGTGCCAGCAGTTTATTAGCGGCTATCACGAACACCGGGGAGCTGTTTTTT CASSLLAAITNTGELFF
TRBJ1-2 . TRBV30 TGTGCCTGGAGTGTATACTCTGAGGGCTACACCTTC CAWSVYSEGYTF
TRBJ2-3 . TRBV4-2 TGTGCCAGCAGCCAAGCGCTAGGCACAGATACGCAGTATTTT CASSQALGTDTQYF
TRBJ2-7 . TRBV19 TGTGCCAGTAGCCTCCGGGGGGGACAGAGGCCCTACGAGCAGTACTTC CASSLRGGQRPYEQYF
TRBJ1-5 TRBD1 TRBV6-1 TGTGCCAGCAGTGAAAGACAGGGCGGCAATCAGCCCCAGCATTTT CASSERQGGNQPQHF
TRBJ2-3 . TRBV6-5 TGTGCCAGCAGTTACGACAACACAGATACGCAGTATTTT CASSYDNTDTQYF
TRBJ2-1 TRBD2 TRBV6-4 TGTGCCAGCAGTGCCTTGGCGGGGGGCAATGAGCAGTTCTTC CASSALAGGNEQFF
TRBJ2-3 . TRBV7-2 TGTGCCAGCAGCCGGAACACAGGGTTCGGTACGCAGTATTTT CASSRNTGFGTQYF
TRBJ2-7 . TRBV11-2 TGTGCCAGCAGCTTAATTAATGAGCAGTACTTC CASSLINEQYF
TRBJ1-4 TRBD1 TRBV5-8 TGTGCCAGCAGCTTGGCTGAGACAGGGGATGAAAAACTGTTTTTT CASSLAETGDEKLFF
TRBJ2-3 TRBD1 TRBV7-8 TGTGCCAGCAGCGGCAGGGGGCTGGAGACAGATACGCAGTATTTT CASSGRGLETDTQYF
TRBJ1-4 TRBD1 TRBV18 TGTGCCAGCTCACTAAAGGGGGACAGAAATGAAAAACTGTTTTTT CASSLKGDRNEKLFF
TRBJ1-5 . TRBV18 TGTGCCAGCTCACTAGGAGACAATCAGCCCCAGCATTTT CASSLGDNQPQHF
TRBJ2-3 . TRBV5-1 TGCGCCAGCAGCCCCGGGGCAGATACGCAGTATTTT CASSPGADTQYF
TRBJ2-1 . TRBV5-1 TGCGCCAGCAGCTTGGCCGCAGGGGGGCTCTACAATGAGCAGTTCTTC CASSLAAGGLYNEQFF
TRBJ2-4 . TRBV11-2 TGTGCCAGCAGCTCCCTTGCTTTGGCAGGCGTCTACTTC CASSSLALAGVYF
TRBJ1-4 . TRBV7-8 TGTGCCAGCAGCGCCAACACAGGGCGGTATGAAAAACTGTTTTTT CASSANTGRYEKLFF
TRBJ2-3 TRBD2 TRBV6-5 TGTGCCAGCACGCTAGCGGGGACAGATACGCAGTATTTT CASTLAGTDTQYF